The next 21 T cell receptor beta chains were all read from a single sample in a study of blood T cell repertoires in COVID-19. Method: immunoSEQ multiplex PCR; TCRdb's copy keeps in-frame clones and lacks some. The sample lists a few hundred thousand clones; about 86% were seen once. Sequencing used peripheral blood. These receptor sequences come from a woman aged 25 to 45 who had recovered from COVID-19.

This clone was seen a handful of times. The chain recombines TRBV10-3 with TRBJ1-5; 10 bases map to TRBD1. Germline CDR1 and CDR2: ENHRY and SYGVKD. The ends lost 7 bases at V and 4 bases at J; junction bases unmatched: 1. The CDR3 is 13 residues long. The CDR3 here is CAIKDRGNQPQHF. Here the CDR3 DNA reads TGTGCCATCAAGGACAGGGGGAATCAGCCCCAGCATTTT.

This chain links TRBV12-5 with TRBJ2-7, with a weak D call TRBD1 (6 bases). The CDR3 has 17 amino acids. Germline V gives CDR1 LGHNT, CDR2 FRNRAP. The V end lost 1 base, the J end lost 0 bases, and 16 bases lay between the germline ends. CDR3: CASGLGLSGASSYEQYF. CDR3 DNA sequence: TGTGCTAGTGGTTTGGGGCTCTCAGGGGCCAGCTCCTACGAGCAGTACTTC.

The chain couples TRBV2 to TRBJ2-7; TRBD1 aligns across 11 bases. V shed 8 bases, J shed 0 bases, and the junction held 3 bases outside the gene matches. Germline V lookup: CDR1 SNHLY, CDR2 FYNNEI. The CDR3 is 14 amino acids. DNA for the CDR3: TGTGCCAGCTTGGGACAGGGGGTCTCCTACGAGCAGTACTTC. The encoded protein is CASLGQGVSYEQYF.

V and J are TRBV29-1 and TRBJ1-2; TRBD1 agrees at 8 bases. Germline CDR1 SQVTM, CDR2 ANQGSEA. J lost 5 bases, V lost 7 bases, and 9 bases had no gene match. The CDR3 runs 13 residues. DNA of the CDR3: TGCAGCGAGCCCGGACAGGGCGGGTATGGCTACACCTTC. This sequence encodes CSEPGQGGYGYTF. Full variable domain (remainder filled in from reference TRBV29-1 and TRBJ1-2): SAVISQKPSRDICQRGTSLTIQCQVDSQVTMMFWYRQQPGQSLTLIATANQGSEATYESGFVIDKFPISRPNLTFSTLTVSNMSPEDSSIYLCSEPGQGGYGYTFGSGTRLTVV.

V usage is TRBV4-1 and J usage is TRBJ2-3; a weak D match, TRBD1 (6 bases). Germline CDR1 reads MGHRA; CDR2 reads YSYEKL. V lost 4 bases and J lost 2, with 10 bases in between. The CDR3 is made up of 14 amino acids. CDR3 in DNA: TGCGCCAGCAGCCCGGACAGTACCACAGATACGCAGTATTTT. This codes for CASSPDSTTDTQYF.

The J gene is TRBJ2-2, the V gene TRBV25-1; tentatively, D is TRBD2 (6 bases). V lost 4 bases, J lost 4 bases, and 13 bases lay in between. Germline-derived CDR1 and CDR2 are MGHDK and SYGVNS. CDR3 length equals 15 residues. The CDR3 nucleotides read TGTGCCAGCAGTGCGGCGGGACGACCCACCGGGGAGCTGTTTTTT. This encodes CASSAAGRPTGELFF.

This clone was seen once. The V and J genes are TRBV2 and TRBJ2-3; D is perhaps TRBD2 (7 bases). Germline CDR1 and CDR2: SNHLY and FYNNEI. The CDR3 is 14 amino acids. The V end was cut by 7 bases, the J end by 3 bases, with 14 bases between. DNA of the CDR3: TGTGCCAGCAATCAGCGGGACATAACAGATACGCAGTATTTT. It specifies CASNQRDITDTQYF.

The chain has TRBV5-4 and TRBJ1-4; D not certain. Germline assignment: CDR1 SGHNT and CDR2 YYREEE (reference sequence). The CDR3 spans 13 residues. V was cut by 0 bases and J by 4 bases, with 4 bases left in between. CDR3 in amino acids: CASSLGSNEKLFF. The CDR3 nucleotides are TGTGCCAGCAGCTTGGGGAGTAATGAAAAACTGTTTTTT.

This chain uses TRBV28 with TRBJ1-4; D is unresolved. Germline CDR1 reads MDHEN; CDR2 reads SYDVKM. Trimming pared 2 bases from V and 7 bases from J, leaving 5 bases between. The CDR3 is 12 residues long. The CDR3 DNA reads TGTGCCAGCAGTTTAGGGCTTGAAAAACTGTTTTTT. It translates to CASSLGLEKLFF.

The genes are TRBV6-1 and TRBJ2-6; TRBD1 might be the D (6 bases). The CDR3 length is 16 residues. The germline CDR1 and CDR2 sequences are MNHNS and SASEGT. V was clipped by 1 base and J by 7 bases, with 14 bases between them. In nucleotides, the CDR3 is TGTGCCAGCAGTGAAGGCCCTTACAGGGCAGCCAACGTCCTGACTTTC. This encodes CASSEGPYRAANVLTF.

This clone was picked up a small number of times. The rearrangement links TRBV10-3 to TRBJ2-7, with 14 nucleotides matching TRBD2. V shed 6 bases, J shed 2 bases, and the junction held 9 bases outside the gene matches. This CDR3 contains 17 residues. Germline CDR1 is ENHRY and CDR2 is SYGVKD. For the CDR3, the DNA is TGTGCCATCAGGCCCGGGACTAGCGGGAGAGGGGCCTACGAGCAGTACTTC. It codes for CAIRPGTSGRGAYEQYF.

CDR3 sequence (DNA): TGTGCCAGCAGTTTATGGGGGCGAGGGGGTTACAATGAGCAGTTCTTC. Residues: CASSLWGRGGYNEQFF. The genes are TRBV28 and TRBJ2-1, with a tentative D call TRBD1 (6 bases). The V end lost 0 bases, the J end lost 4 bases, and 13 bases lay between the germline ends. Germline V lookup: CDR1 MDHEN, CDR2 SYDVKM. The CDR3 spans 16 residues.

This rearrangement joins TRBV4-1 to TRBJ2-5; 8 bases are shared with TRBD1. The CDR3 sequence is 16 residues long. The V gene's germline CDR1 is MGHRA and CDR2 YSYEKL. The junction had 9 bases not matched to a gene; V was cut back by 1 base and J by 5 bases. CDR3 amino acids: CASSQVGPGGSETQYF. In DNA, the CDR3 is TGCGCCAGCAGCCAAGTGGGCCCAGGGGGCAGTGAGACCCAGTACTTC.

V and J are TRBV19 and TRBJ1-5; 7 bases align to TRBD1. Germline CDR1 reads LNHDA; CDR2 reads SQIVND (reference sequence). CDR3 size: 15 residues. J lost 0 bases, V lost 6 bases, and 5 bases had no gene match. CDR3 sequence: CASRSGTASNQPQHF. In DNA form, the CDR3 reads TGTGCCAGTAGGTCCGGGACAGCTAGCAATCAGCCCCAGCATTTT. The entire variable domain, with the rest obtained from reference TRBV19 and TRBJ1-5, is as follows: DGGITQSPKYLFRKEGQNVTLSCEQNLNHDAMYWYRQDPGQGLRLIYYSQIVNDFQKGDIAEGYSVSREKKESFPLTVTSAQKNPTAFYLCASRSGTASNQPQHFGDGTRLSIL.

The chain joins TRBV28 to TRBJ2-7, with D hard to call. CDR3 length equals 15 residues. Between the trimmed V and J ends, which lost 3 bases and 3 bases, there was a span of 15 bases. Germline assignment: CDR1 MDHEN and CDR2 SYDVKM. Here the CDR3 reads CASSLVSLTSYEQYF. The CDR3 DNA follows: TGTGCCAGCAGTTTGGTTAGCCTTACGAGCTACGAGCAGTACTTC.

The CDR3 region has the DNA TGCGCCAGCAGCTTGGAACAGGGGAACACTGAAGCTTTCTTT. This encodes CASSLEQGNTEAFF. J is TRBJ1-1 and V is TRBV5-1; possible D gene TRBD1, 6 bases. The CDR3 has 14 residues. The V and J ends lost 0 bases and 1 base respectively, with 7 bases between them. CDR1 and CDR2 from the germline V gene are SGHRS and YFSETQ. The full variable domain, completed using reference TRBV5-1 and TRBJ1-1, is KAGVTQTPRYLIKTRGQQVTLSCSPISGHRSVSWYQQTPGQGLQFLFEYFSETQRNKGNFPGRFSGRQFSNSRSEMNVSTLELGDSALYLCASSLEQGNTEAFFGQGTRLTVV.

The V call is TRBV25-1, the J call TRBJ2-7; TRBD1 is a possible D gene (6 bases). Germline assignment: CDR1 MGHDK and CDR2 SYGVNS. The CDR3 has 12 amino acids. The V end lost 10 bases, the J end lost 6 bases, and 16 bases lay between the germline ends. CDR3 DNA sequence: TGTGCCATCCAAAGGGGGAGCTCCGAGCAGTACTTC. Translating it yields CAIQRGSSEQYF.

The gene calls are TRBV19 and TRBJ2-1; tentatively, D is TRBD2 (6 bases). The V end lost 3 bases, the J end lost 4 bases, and 10 bases lay between the germline ends. The CDR3 extends over 14 amino acids. Per germline, CDR1 LNHDA and CDR2 SQIVND (reference sequence). This CDR3 is CASSILLAYNEQFF. The CDR3 DNA reads TGTGCCAGTAGTATCTTACTAGCTTACAATGAGCAGTTCTTC.

This chain joins TRBV6-6 and TRBJ1-2, with 11 nucleotides matching TRBD1. The J segment lost 7 bases and the V segment lost 2 bases, leaving 9 bases of the junction unmatched. The CDR3 is made up of 16 amino acids. Germline CDR1 reads MNHNY; CDR2 reads SVGAGI (reference sequence). The CDR3 is CASSYSSGTGGFGYTF. The CDR3 coding sequence is TGTGCCAGCAGTTACAGCTCCGGGACAGGGGGATTTGGCTACACCTTC.

This clone came up once. This sequence joins TRBV30 and TRBJ2-4; TRBD2 aligns across 13 bases. The CDR3 loop spans 20 amino acids. Germline loops: CDR1 GTSNPN, CDR2 SVGIG (reference sequence). The trim removed 1 base at V and 0 bases at J, leaving 12 bases unmatched. CDR3 loop: CAWSEQPRTSGSVAKNIQYF. CDR3 DNA: TGTGCCTGGAGTGAACAACCACGGACTAGCGGGAGCGTAGCCAAAAACATTCAGTACTTC. Looking up the rest from reference TRBV30 and TRBJ2-4 gives the full variable domain: SQTIHQWPATLVQPVGSPLSLECTVEGTSNPNLYWYRQAAGRGLQLLFYSVGIGQISSEVPQNLSASRPQDRQFILSSKKLLLSDSGFYLCAWSEQPRTSGSVAKNIQYFGAGTRLSVL.

The chain is built from TRBV6-6 and TRBJ1-5; weak D call: TRBD1 (6 bases). V was cut by 3 bases and J by 1 base, with 10 bases left in between. Per the germline V gene, CDR1 is MNHNY and CDR2 is SVGAGI (reference sequence). The CDR3 contains 15 residues. Written as DNA, the CDR3 is TGTGCCAGCAGTTATACAGGGATAAGCAATCAGCCCCAGCATTTT. It yields the protein CASSYTGISNQPQHF.